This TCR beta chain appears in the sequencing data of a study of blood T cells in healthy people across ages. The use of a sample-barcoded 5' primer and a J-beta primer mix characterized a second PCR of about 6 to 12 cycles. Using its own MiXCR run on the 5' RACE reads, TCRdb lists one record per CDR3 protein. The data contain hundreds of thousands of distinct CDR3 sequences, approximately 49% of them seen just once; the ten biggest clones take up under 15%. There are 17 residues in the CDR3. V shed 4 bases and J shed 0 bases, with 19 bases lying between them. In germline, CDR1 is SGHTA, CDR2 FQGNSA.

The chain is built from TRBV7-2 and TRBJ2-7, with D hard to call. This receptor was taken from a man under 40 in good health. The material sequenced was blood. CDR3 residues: CASSSHNRPSSSYEQYF. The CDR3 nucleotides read TGTGCCAGCAGCTCGCACAATAGACCATCGAGCTCCTACGAGCAGTACTTC.